Listed below are T cell receptor beta chains from one sample, sequenced in a study of chemoradiotherapy in HPV16-positive cancers. Generated by immunoSEQ multiplex PCR, the TCRdb table keeps only in-frame clones and is missing some. The sample includes about 1,500 clones, approximately 92% of them seen just once. The source material was tumor tissue, sampled from a patient who underwent chemoradiotherapy. The receptors originated from a human donor with HPV-associated anogenital cancer. Each CDR3 is given with its conserved first and last residue. The order of the fields is clone size, V gene, D gene, J gene, CDR3 DNA, CDR3 protein. D genes are given only for firm matches. Not every row has a clone size; where given, it reads once, few, many or a size class.

size: NA; V: TRBV11-2; D: TRBD2; J: TRBJ2-1; DNA: TGTGCCAGCAGACCCTACAGCGGGAGCAATGAGCAGTTCTTC; CDR3: CASRPYSGSNEQFF
size: NA; V: TRBV27; D: TRBD2; J: TRBJ2-1; DNA: TGTGCCAGCAGTCCAAGGACTAGCAGCAATGAGCAGTTCTTC; CDR3: CASSPRTSSNEQFF
size: NA; V: TRBV5-4; D: NA; J: TRBJ1-2; DNA: TGTGCCAGCAGCTTTCAGGGGCACTATGGCTACACCTTC; CDR3: CASSFQGHYGYTF
size: NA; V: TRBV5-1; D: NA; J: TRBJ2-1; DNA: TGCGCCAGCAGCTTGGCTAGGGGGATTTACAATGAGCAGTTCTTC; CDR3: CASSLARGIYNEQFF
size: NA; V: TRBV2; D: NA; J: TRBJ1-5; DNA: TGTGCCAGCAGTGAACAGGGCCATCAGCCCCAGCATTTT; CDR3: CASSEQGHQPQHF
size: NA; V: TRBV21-1; D: NA; J: TRBJ1-1; DNA: TGTGCCAGCAGCAAACGGCGGGAGGACACTGAAGCTTTCTTT; CDR3: CASSKRREDTEAFF
size: NA; V: TRBV11-2; D: TRBD1; J: TRBJ1-1; DNA: TGTGCCAGCAGCTTAAATAGAGGCTGGGCAGGGGGTGGAACTGAAGCTTTCTTT; CDR3: CASSLNRGWAGGGTEAFF
size: NA; V: TRBV7-2; D: NA; J: TRBJ2-6; DNA: TGTGCCAGCAGCAAGGTGGCACGACAAAGTCGGGCCAACGTCCTGACTTTC; CDR3: CASSKVARQSRANVLTF
size: few; V: TRBV10-2; D: NA; J: TRBJ1-1; DNA: TGCGCCAGCACGGGCGACAGAAGCACTGAAGCTTTCTTT; CDR3: CASTGDRSTEAFF
size: NA; V: TRBV6-5; D: NA; J: TRBJ2-3; DNA: TGTGCCAGCAGTCTCCCGGGCACAGATACGCAGTATTTT; CDR3: CASSLPGTDTQYF
size: NA; V: TRBV30; D: NA; J: TRBJ1-4; DNA: TGTGCCTGGAGAGCCAACTTCGCTAATGAAAAACTGTTTTTT; CDR3: CAWRANFANEKLFF
size: NA; V: TRBV4-3; D: TRBD1; J: TRBJ1-1; DNA: TGCGCCAGCAGCCAACAAACAGGGGACTCTGAAGCTTTCTTT; CDR3: CASSQQTGDSEAFF
size: NA; V: TRBV27; D: TRBD1; J: TRBJ1-1; DNA: TGTGCCAGCAGCTGGGACAGTTTGGACACTGAAGCTTTCTTT; CDR3: CASSWDSLDTEAFF
size: NA; V: TRBV27; D: NA; J: TRBJ1-1; DNA: TGTGCCAGCAGTTTCCAGGGGAACACTGAAGCTTTCTTT; CDR3: CASSFQGNTEAFF
size: once; V: TRBV11-2; D: NA; J: TRBJ1-2; DNA: TGTGCCAGCAGCCCGGTTCAAGGGTATGGCTACACCTTC; CDR3: CASSPVQGYGYTF
size: NA; V: TRBV5-1; D: NA; J: TRBJ2-7; DNA: TGCGCCAGCAGCTATCGGTACAGAGGCCAAAGCTCCTACGAGCAGTACTTC; CDR3: CASSYRYRGQSSYEQYF
size: NA; V: TRBV7-2; D: TRBD2; J: TRBJ2-3; DNA: TGTGCCAGCAGCTTATATGGGACTAGTGGTGCAGATACGCAGTATTTT; CDR3: CASSLYGTSGADTQYF
size: NA; V: TRBV9; D: NA; J: TRBJ2-2; DNA: TGTGCCAGCAGCCGACTAGACCGGGCCGGGGAGCTGTTTTTT; CDR3: CASSRLDRAGELFF
size: NA; V: TRBV27; D: TRBD1; J: TRBJ1-2; DNA: TGTGCCAGCAGTTTAGAGGGGCCGACAGGGATCTATGGCTACACCTTC; CDR3: CASSLEGPTGIYGYTF
size: NA; V: TRBV18; D: NA; J: TRBJ2-7; DNA: TGTGCCAGCTCACCCATCAGGACGGGTTCCTACGAGCAGTACTTC; CDR3: CASSPIRTGSYEQYF
size: NA; V: TRBV14; D: NA; J: TRBJ1-5; DNA: TGTGCCAGCAGCCAAAGGAATCAGCCCCAGCATTTT; CDR3: CASSQRNQPQHF
size: NA; V: TRBV9; D: TRBD1; J: TRBJ2-1; DNA: TGTGCCAGCAGCGCCGGGACAGGCACCTACAATGAGCAGTTCTTC; CDR3: CASSAGTGTYNEQFF
size: NA; V: TRBV4-2; D: NA; J: TRBJ2-3; DNA: TGTGCCAGCAGCCAAGCGGGGAGTAGCGTTGGTACGCAGTATTTT; CDR3: CASSQAGSSVGTQYF
size: few; V: TRBV6-4; D: NA; J: TRBJ2-1; DNA: TGTGCCAGCAGTGACTCGACTAGCAATGAGCAGTTCTTC; CDR3: CASSDSTSNEQFF
size: NA; V: TRBV5-6; D: NA; J: TRBJ1-1; DNA: TGTGCCAGCAGCTGGACAAAGAACACTGAAGCTTTCTTT; CDR3: CASSWTKNTEAFF